This entry is about one T cell receptor beta chain. This clone has a single count. It has no known antigen specificity. Base qualities are missing; no much larger clone stands one base away. The same CDR3 can be traced to other DNA sequences in this sample. The trial excluded patients who had a history of autoimmune disease or who were on systemic immunosuppression. Peripheral blood for TCR sequencing was collected from all dose cohorts at baseline, on cycle 4 day 1, and on cycle 7 day 1. The samples were taken from a phase I, first-in-human, multicenter, open-label dose-escalation trial of ivuxolimab. Adults with locally advanced or metastatic head and neck squamous cell, hepatocellular, melanoma or renal cell carcinoma were enrolled in the trial. CD4+ and CD8+ T cells were sorted separately from peripheral blood before TCR sequencing. Trimming at the junction amounts to 4 bases on V and 3 bases on J, and the germline ends lie 3 bases apart. The CDR3 runs 10 amino acids, cysteine and phenylalanine included. The kept DNA is CDR3 alone, 30 bases in frame from the first base. From the germline V gene, CDR1 is SQVTM and CDR2 is ANQGSEA.

To sequence the TCRbeta CDR3 region, genomic DNA was isolated from the sorted cells. The immunoSEQ Assay was used to sequence the TCRbeta CDR3 regions. As stored in TCRdb, this immuneACCESS dataset retains in-frame rearrangements with V and J assigned. A fraction of the clones does not appear; measured against another copy, unresolved V genes explain less than half of the discrepancy, and the remainder lacks a known reason. The table for this sample lists 40,000 to 50,000 clones; 85% to 90% of them were counted only once. Of the sample, 40% to 55% falls within the top ten clones. This specimen belongs to a study of OX40 agonist ivuxolimab in advanced cancers. Describing the broader study: The costimulatory receptor OX40 (CD134) was targeted by ivuxolimab, a fully human IgG2 agonistic monoclonal antibody. Partial responses occurred in three dose-escalation patients: two with cutaneous melanoma and one with hepatocellular carcinoma. Peripheral TCRbeta sequencing was intended to test whether TCR sequence diversity was altered and clonal T-cell expansion was caused by ivuxolimab. A male proportion of about 79% and a mean age of approximately 55 years, ranging from roughly 23 to 79, were recorded for the dose-escalation cohort. Intravenous ivuxolimab was administered to patients every 2 weeks at six dose levels: 0.01, 0.1, 0.3, 1.5, 3 and 10 mg/kg. Prior anti-PD-1, anti-PD-L1 or anti-CTLA-4 therapy was permitted, and approximately 40% of dose-escalation patients had received checkpoint inhibitors. The paper describes the monotherapy dose-escalation part (N = 52 patients) of the phase I trial of ivuxolimab. Of the 50 or so patients in dose escalation, around 20 had hepatocellular carcinoma, around 15 had melanoma, 9 had renal cell carcinoma and 9 had head and neck cancer. The study at large found these results: Low levels of normalized T-cell clonal expansion were also seen in some nonresponding patients. At doses of 0.1 to 3.0 mg/kg, clonal expansion of both CD4+ and CD8+ T cells in blood was seen between baseline and week 6. In partial responders in the 0.1-3.0 mg/kg groups, normalized peripheral clonal expansion was found to be among the lowest, especially among CD8+ T cells. On average, CD8+ T cells showed more expanded clones than CD4+ T cells after ivuxolimab. The antigen specificity of the peripheral T cells that underwent clonal expansion was not determined.

Recombination linked TRBV29-1 to TRBJ1-1; a confident D gene designation cannot be given. This material consisted of CD4+ or CD8+ T cells sorted from blood, taken in a trial of the OX40 agonist ivuxolimab. This TCR derives from an adult with an advanced solid tumor such as melanoma, head and neck, liver or kidney cancer. The CDR3 region: CSVADTEAFF. Read as DNA, the sequence is TGCAGCGTTGCTGACACTGAAGCTTTCTTT.